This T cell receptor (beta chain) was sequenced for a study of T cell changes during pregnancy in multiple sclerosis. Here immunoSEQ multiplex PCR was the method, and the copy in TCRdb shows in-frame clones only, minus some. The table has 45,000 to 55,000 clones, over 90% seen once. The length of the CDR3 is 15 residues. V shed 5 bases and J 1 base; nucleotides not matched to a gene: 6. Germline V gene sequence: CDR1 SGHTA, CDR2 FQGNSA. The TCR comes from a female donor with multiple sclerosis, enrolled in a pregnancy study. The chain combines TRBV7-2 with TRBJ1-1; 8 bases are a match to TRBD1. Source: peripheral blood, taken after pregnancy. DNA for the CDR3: TGTGCCAGCAGCGCCCCGGACAGGGCGAACACTGAAGCTTTCTTT. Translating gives CASSAPDRANTEAFF.